These 14 T cell receptor beta chains originate from one sample sequenced in a study of T cells in Graves' hyperthyroidism and ophthalmopathy. Amplified TCR beta CDR3 regions derived from RNA transcripts. TCR CDR3 regions were first amplified by RT-PCR with HTBI primers. TCRdb analysed the multiplex PCR reads with MiXCR anew, one entry per CDR3 protein. Here the sample spans 350,000 or so distinct CDR3 sequences, about a sixth being singletons. Sequenced sample: blood. The receptors derive from a woman in her forties with Graves' ophthalmopathy.

This clonotype was counted ten times or more. This chain links TRBV30 with TRBJ2-4; 15 bases match TRBD2. This CDR3 has 18 residues. V was pared by 2 bases and J by 3 bases, with 8 bases of the junction left unmatched. The V gene's germline CDR1 is GTSNPN and CDR2 SVGIG (reference sequence). The CDR3 bases are TGTGCCTGGAGTAGGGGACTAGCGGGAGGCGGGGGCAAAAACATTCAGTACTTC. Translation: CAWSRGLAGGGGKNIQYF.

This clonotype was found many times. CDR3 DNA: TGTGCCTGCGGGAGTTACCCGATGAACACTGAAGCTTTCTTT. Its translation is CACGSYPMNTEAFF. The chain couples TRBV30 to TRBJ1-1, with D uncertain. V shed 6 bases and J shed 0 bases, with 14 bases lying between them. CDR1 and CDR2 from the germline V gene are GTSNPN and SVGIG (reference sequence). The CDR3 has 14 residues.

This clonotype was counted at least ten times. CDR3 bases: TGTGCCAGCAGTGAACGCAAGGGGGGTGATCCCCAAGAGACCCAGTACTTC. Residues: CASSERKGGDPQETQYF. The rearrangement links TRBV25-1 to TRBJ2-5; D could derive from TRBD1 or TRBD2 (6 bases each). V lost 2 bases, J lost 1 base, and 17 bases lay in between. This CDR3 is 17 amino acids long. CDR1 is MGHDK and CDR2 is SYGVNS in the germline V gene.

This clonotype has ten or more counts. The chain has TRBV29-1 and TRBJ2-2, with D perhaps matching TRBD2 (7 bases). Trimming shortened V by 7 bases and J by 7 bases, and 16 bases separated the two germline ends. This CDR3 has 13 amino acids. Looked up from germline, CDR1 is SQVTM and CDR2 is ANQGSEA. The CDR3 region has the DNA TGCAGCGCCGAGGGGGGGCTCGGCGGGGAGCTGTTTTTT. Translated: CSAEGGLGGELFF.

This clonotype was picked up many times. V is TRBV12-3 or TRBV12-4 and J is TRBJ1-1; the D is unclear. The CDR3 consists of 15 residues. Trimming took 6 bases from V and 3 from J, leaving 17 bases between them. CDR3 residues: CASSFQRKDDTEAFF. CDR3 coding DNA: TGTGCCAGCAGCTTCCAGAGGAAGGACGACACTGAAGCTTTCTTT.

This clonotype was counted ten times or more. The chain recombines TRBV5-5 with TRBJ1-2, with D perhaps TRBD1 (5 bases). The V end was cut by 1 base, the J end by 8 bases, with 9 bases between. This CDR3 is 12 amino acids long. The germline CDR1 and CDR2 sequences are SGHKS and YYEKEE (reference sequence). The CDR3 nucleotides read TGTGCCAGCAGCTTGAGTCAGGGCGGCTACACCTTC. Translating it yields CASSLSQGGYTF. The full variable domain, rest sourced from reference TRBV5-5 and TRBJ1-2, is DAGVTQSPTHLIKTRGQQVTLRCSPISGHKSVSWYQQVLGQGPQFIFQYYEKEERGRGNFPDRFSARQFPNYSSELNVNALLLGDSALYLCASSLSQGGYTFGSGTRLTVV.

This clonotype was recorded at least ten times. The rearrangement uses TRBV7-9 and TRBJ2-7; D unclear. The V end was cut by 5 bases, the J end by 1 base, with 18 bases between. In germline, CDR1 is SEHNR, CDR2 FQNEAQ (reference sequence). The CDR3 runs 16 residues. CDR3 in DNA: TGTGCCAGCAGCCCCCCTAGGGTAGAGCTTTCCTACGAGCAGTACTTC. It specifies CASSPPRVELSYEQYF. Together with reference TRBV7-9 and TRBJ2-7, the CDR3 gives the full variable domain: DTGVSQNPRHKITKRGQNVTFRCDPISEHNRLYWYRQTLGQGPEFLTYFQNEAQLEKSRLLSDRFSAERPKGSFSTLEIQRTEQGDSAMYLCASSPPRVELSYEQYFGPGTRLTVT.

With regard to this clonotype: One junction end does not reproduce the germline sequence, and a read error may be involved. The chain employs TRBV6-5 and TRBJ1-2; no definite D call. The CDR3 has 14 residues. Germline V gene lookup returns CDR1 MNHEY and CDR2 SVGAGI. CDR3 sequence reads: CASSYARVSGGYIF. The CDR3 nucleotides read TGTGCCAGCAGTTACGCAAGGGTCTCGGGTGGCTACATCTTC.

This clonotype was detected ten times or more. This CDR3 is missing its conserved last phenylalanine or tryptophan, likely due to a read error. The chain combines TRBV7-2 with TRBJ1-5; D is unresolved. V shed 6 bases and J shed 7 bases, with 13 bases lying between them. Germline V gives CDR1 SGHTA, CDR2 FQGNSA. The CDR3 sequence is 13 residues long. CDR3 residues: CASSSQFRQPQHL. The CDR3, as DNA: TGTGCCAGCAGTTCCCAGTTCCGGCAGCCCCAGCATCTT.

The J gene is TRBJ2-7, the V gene TRBV12-3 or TRBV12-4; D might be TRBD2 (6 bases). This CDR3 contains 15 residues. Trimming took off 6 bases at V and 3 bases at J, with 18 bases between the two ends. The DNA of the CDR3 is TGTGCCAGCAGGACGGCACTATCGGGAGTCTACGAGCAGTACTTC. This codes for CASRTALSGVYEQYF.

This clonotype was detected many times. The chain's CDR3 is CASTTHRWGNTGELFF. The CDR3, as DNA: TGTGCCAGCACCACACACCGTTGGGGGAACACCGGGGAGCTGTTTTTT. The rearrangement joins TRBV6-2 or TRBV6-3 to TRBJ2-2; no clear D gene. V lost 7 bases to trimming and J lost 1 base, with 16 bases between them. The germline V gene encodes CDR1 MNHEY and CDR2 SVGEGT. This CDR3 is 16 amino acids long.

This clonotype came up many times. The chain carries TRBV11-2 and TRBJ2-7; 11 bases are shared with TRBD1. Germline trimming cut 6 bases from V and 3 bases from J; bases unmatched to any gene: 7. Looked up from germline, CDR1 is SGHAT and CDR2 is FQNNGV. The CDR3 runs 15 residues. CDR3 DNA sequence: TGTGCCAGCAGAACTCCGGGACAGGGGGGCTACGAGCAGTACTTC. Translating it yields CASRTPGQGGYEQYF. Based on the CDR3 plus reference TRBV11-2 and TRBJ2-7, the full variable domain is EAGVAQSPRYKIIEKRQSVAFWCNPISGHATLYWYQQILGQGPKLLIQFQNNGVVDDSQLPKDRFSAERLKGVDSTLKIQPAKLEDSAVYLCASRTPGQGGYEQYFGPGTRLTVT.

In its sample, this clonotype was seen many times. The junction departs from germline at one end; a sequencing error may be responsible. The chain recombines TRBV6-2 or TRBV6-3 with TRBJ2-3, with D tentatively TRBD1 (5 bases). CDR1 is MNHEY and CDR2 is SVGEGT in the germline V gene. The CDR3 extends over 15 amino acids. CDR3 DNA: TGTGCCAGCCGGGTCGCGGCCGGACACACAGATACTCAGTATTTT. Amino acid sequence: CASRVAAGHTDTQYF.

This clonotype was seen many times. The chain carries TRBV6-1 and TRBJ1-1; perhaps TRBD1 as D (6 bases). V was trimmed by 5 bases and J by 8 bases, leaving 18 bases between them. CDR1 is MNHNS, CDR2 SASEGT, per germline. This CDR3 contains 14 residues. The CDR3 is CASSSPGTSTEAFF. Written as DNA, the CDR3 is TGTGCCAGCAGTAGCCCCGGGACATCGACCGAAGCTTTCTTT.